This TCR beta chain was identified during a study of vaccination and CD4 T cells after COVID-19. Study details: Overlapping peptides of the spike proteins of SARS-CoV-2, HCoV-NL63, HCoV-OC43 and HCoV-229E were used for cell stimulation.

Regarding this clonotype: Its target is unknown.

As for time point: late sampling 161 to 241 days after vaccination in three convalescent patients. As to treatment: roughly ten-day PBMC culture with coronavirus spike peptide pools or control peptides (ViraFEST assay). Germline assignment: CDR1 MNHEY and CDR2 SVGAGI. The CDR3 is 12 residues long. V was shortened by 2 bases and J by 4 bases, with 6 bases between the two germline ends. The Oncomine TCR Beta short-read assay was what sequenced the DNA obtained from cultured CD4+ T cells. TCRdb re-called the PCR reads with MiXCR, one entry per CDR3 protein. The data contain about 17,000 distinct CDR3 sequences, over 50% of them seen just once; the ten biggest clones take up 21%.

This specimen was CD4+ T cells from blood, cultured in vitro, taken about 7 months after SARS-CoV-2 vaccination. The TCR was taken from a human donor who had recovered from COVID-19. This chain uses TRBV6-5 with TRBJ2-7; D not resolved. The CDR3 spells CASSYNRYEQYF. Written as DNA, the CDR3 is TGTGCCAGCAGTTACAACCGATACGAGCAGTACTTC.